This passage covers 31 T cell receptor beta chains from one sample sequenced in a study of blood T cell repertoires in COVID-19. Sequencing used immunoSEQ multiplex PCR; TCRdb keeps in-frame clones, though not all of them. The sample records about 220,000 clones, 83% being singletons. Sequenced input: PBMCs or T cells enriched from blood (not recorded which). These TCRs come from a woman aged 40 to 50 who had been exposed to COVID-19.

The V and J genes are TRBV29-1 and TRBJ1-4; tentative D call: TRBD1 (6 bases). The CDR3 spans 12 residues. Germline values: CDR1 SQVTM, CDR2 ANQGSEA. V dropped 7 bases and J dropped 5 bases, with 11 bases sitting between them. CDR3 coding DNA: TGCAGCGCTGGACAGCAGAATGAAAAACTGTTTTTT. Its translation is CSAGQQNEKLFF. Full variable domain (rest looked up from reference TRBV29-1 and TRBJ1-4): SAVISQKPSRDICQRGTSLTIQCQVDSQVTMMFWYRQQPGQSLTLIATANQGSEATYESGFVIDKFPISRPNLTFSTLTVSNMSPEDSSIYLCSAGQQNEKLFFGSGTQLSVL.

This chain connects TRBV4-2 to TRBJ2-1; 12 positions agree with TRBD2. Germline V gives CDR1 LGHNA, CDR2 YNFKEQ. CDR3 length: 18 residues. Losses at the gene ends were 6 bases for V and 7 bases for J; bases not matched to a gene: 16. The CDR3 DNA follows: TGTGCCAGCAGTCCTACGACTAGCGGGGGCTTGGGGGGGAATGAGCAGTTCTTC. Translated, it gives CASSPTTSGGLGGNEQFF.

This chain links TRBV7-9 with TRBJ1-1; D may be TRBD1 (5 bases). Deletions cut 3 bases from V and 4 bases from J, with 12 bases between. Germline V gene sequence: CDR1 SEHNR, CDR2 FQNEAQ (reference sequence). This CDR3 region has 14 residues. The CDR3: CASSLGGGTTEAFF. The CDR3 nucleotides are TGTGCCAGCAGCTTGGGGGGTGGGACCACTGAAGCTTTCTTT.

This clone was seen only once. This sample also contains other DNA sequences that code for the same CDR3. In nucleotides, the CDR3 is TGTGCCAGCAGCCCACGACAGGGATATAATTCACCCCTCCACTTT. Translated, it gives CASSPRQGYNSPLHF. This chain uses TRBV28 with TRBJ1-6; TRBD1 matches at 7 bases. With 6 bases clipped from V and 4 bases from J, the junction kept 6 bases outside the gene matches. The CDR3 spans 15 residues. Germline V CDR1 and CDR2: MDHEN, SYDVKM.

This chain connects TRBV7-9 to TRBJ1-5, with D possibly TRBD1 on 5 matching bases. The V and J ends lost 5 bases and 0 bases respectively, with 11 bases between them. Germline V lookup: CDR1 SEHNR, CDR2 FQNEAQ (reference sequence). This CDR3 comprises 15 residues. CDR3 sequence (DNA): TGTGCCAGCAGCGCAGACAGCTATAGCAATCAGCCCCAGCATTTT. This gives the protein CASSADSYSNQPQHF.

This sequence joins TRBV23-1 and TRBJ2-7; no firm D call. TRBV23-1 is an ORF, with its function uncertain. V lost 9 bases to trimming and J lost 9 bases, with 9 bases between them. This CDR3 is built from 9 residues. CDR3 bases: TGCGCCAGACTGCTAGGGCAGTACTTC. This gives the protein CARLLGQYF.

The rearrangement uses TRBV5-1 and TRBJ1-2; the D is unclear. CDR1 SGHRS and CDR2 YFSETQ come from the germline V gene. V was clipped by 2 bases and J by 8 bases, with 13 bases between them. CDR3 size: 13 residues. CDR3 nucleotides: TGCGCCAGCAGCTTCGGCCGGGGAGAGGGCTACACCTTC. Its protein product is CASSFGRGEGYTF.

This chain uses TRBV18 with TRBJ2-2; D perhaps matches TRBD1 (6 bases). Per the germline V gene, CDR1 is KGHSH and CDR2 is LQKENI. The CDR3 extends over 15 amino acids. V gave up 0 bases and J gave up 5 bases, with 10 bases separating them. The CDR3 here is CASSPPSRGTGELFF. CDR3 coding DNA: TGTGCCAGCTCACCACCATCCAGGGGTACCGGGGAGCTGTTTTTT.

This chain uses TRBV9 with TRBJ1-2; D gene uncertain. Trimming removed 0 bases at V and 3 bases at J, with 12 bases between. The CDR3 length is 15 residues. CDR1 is SGDLS and CDR2 is YYNGEE in the germline V gene. The CDR3 loop is CASSVGTMADYGYTF. The CDR3 nucleotides are TGTGCCAGCAGCGTAGGAACAATGGCAGACTATGGCTACACCTTC.

The chain recombines TRBV9 with TRBJ2-7; 7 bases line up with TRBD1. Germline assignment: CDR1 SGDLS and CDR2 YYNGEE. V lost 0 bases to trimming and J lost 2 bases; unmatched junction nucleotides: 5. CDR3 length: 15 amino acids. The CDR3 loop reads CASSVGTGLTYEQYF. CDR3 nucleotide sequence: TGTGCCAGCAGCGTAGGGACAGGTTTGACCTACGAGCAGTACTTC.

This clone was counted a single time. The rearrangement uses TRBV5-1 and TRBJ2-4, with TRBD2 identical over 9 bases. This CDR3 region has 14 residues. V shed 1 base and J 8 bases; nucleotides not matched to a gene: 4. The V gene's germline CDR1 is SGHRS and CDR2 YFSETQ. The CDR3 bases are TGCGCCAGCAGCTTGCGGCGGGGGGGAGACATTCAGTACTTC. Translation gives CASSLRRGGDIQYF.

The chain links TRBV30 to TRBJ1-4; D is unclear. Germline CDR1 is GTSNPN and CDR2 is SVGIG (reference sequence). The CDR3 totals 12 residues. V was trimmed by 4 bases and J by 8 bases, leaving 11 bases between them. The CDR3 DNA sequence: TGTGCCTGGAATCAGCCCGGGGAAAAACTGTTTTTT. Translation gives CAWNQPGEKLFF.

The CDR3 DNA is TGTGCCAGCAGCTTTCAAGGGGGCGGGGAGCAGTACTTC. Translated: CASSFQGGGEQYF. V and J are TRBV5-4 and TRBJ2-7; 7 bases match TRBD1. Germline trimming cut 2 bases from V and 7 bases from J; bases unmatched to any gene: 6. CDR1 is SGHNT and CDR2 is YYREEE in the germline V gene (reference sequence). This CDR3 is 13 amino acids long.

This rearrangement joins TRBV21-1 to TRBJ1-6. TRBV21-1 is listed as a pseudogene. The CDR3 has 15 amino acids. The CDR3 loop is CASSKDIAAPSPLHF. CDR3 DNA: TGTGCCAGCAGCAAAGACATAGCCGCACCTTCACCCCTCCACTTT.

The rearrangement joins TRBV5-1 to TRBJ1-4, with D uncertain. Germline values: CDR1 SGHRS, CDR2 YFSETQ. The V end lost 0 bases, the J end lost 9 bases, and 15 bases lay between the germline ends. The CDR3 contains 15 residues. CDR3 nucleotides: TGCGCCAGCAGCTTGGCCGGGAGGGCCGGGAAAAAACTGTTTTTT. Amino acid sequence: CASSLAGRAGKKLFF.

V is TRBV28 and J is TRBJ2-5; TRBD2 is a possible D gene (5 bases). The V gene's germline CDR1 is MDHEN and CDR2 SYDVKM. Deletions cut 6 bases from V and 0 bases from J, with 11 bases between. The CDR3 is 14 amino acids. For the CDR3, the DNA is TGTGCCAGCAGCCGCGTGCGGGACCAAGAGACCCAGTACTTC. Its protein product is CASSRVRDQETQYF.

The chain joins TRBV4-1 to TRBJ1-2; D might be TRBD1 (6 bases). This CDR3 has 17 residues. Germline-derived CDR1 and CDR2 are MGHRA and YSYEKL. V was trimmed by 4 bases and J by 4 bases, leaving 22 bases between them. In DNA form, the CDR3 reads TGCGCCAGCAGCCCCAAGTTAGAGACAGGCGGATTCTATGGCTACACCTTC. It encodes CASSPKLETGGFYGYTF.

The gene calls are TRBV5-1 and TRBJ1-3; D perhaps matches TRBD1 (5 bases). CDR1 and CDR2 from the germline V gene are SGHRS and YFSETQ. The CDR3 totals 18 residues. Between the trimmed V and J ends, which lost 0 bases and 0 bases, there was a span of 16 bases. CDR3 bases: TGCGCCAGCAGCTTGGGGGGCAGTCCCAAGAGCTCTGGAAACACCATATATTTT. Its translation is CASSLGGSPKSSGNTIYF.

The chain employs TRBV19 and TRBJ1-5; 7 bases are a match to TRBD1. Germline V CDR1 and CDR2: LNHDA, SQIVND (reference sequence). CDR3 length equals 14 residues. V shed 9 bases and J 0 bases; nucleotides not matched to a gene: 5. In DNA form, the CDR3 reads TGTGCCAGCAGGGGGACATCTAGCAATCAGCCCCAGCATTTT. Translating it yields CASRGTSSNQPQHF. Using reference TRBV19 and TRBJ1-5 for the parts outside the CDR3, the full variable domain is DGGITQSPKYLFRKEGQNVTLSCEQNLNHDAMYWYRQDPGQGLRLIYYSQIVNDFQKGDIAEGYSVSREKKESFPLTVTSAQKNPTAFYLCASRGTSSNQPQHFGDGTRLSIL.

The chain joins TRBV7-2 to TRBJ1-6; 9 bases agree with TRBD1. From germline, CDR1 is SGHTA and CDR2 FQGNSA. V was clipped by 1 base and J by 8 bases; unmatched bases: 9. The CDR3 is 17 residues long. CDR3 DNA sequence: TGTGCCAGCAGCTTAGGCCGCGCGGACAGGGGAGATTCACCCCTCCACTTT. It codes for CASSLGRADRGDSPLHF. The full variable domain, rest sourced from reference TRBV7-2 and TRBJ1-6, is GAGVSQSPSNKVTEKGKDVELRCDPISGHTALYWYRQSLGQGLEFLIYFQGNSAPDKSGLPSDRFSAERTGGSVSTLTIQRTQQEDSAVYLCASSLGRADRGDSPLHFGNGTRLTVT.

This CDR3 is CASSLTSGGPSYEQYF. In nucleotides, the CDR3 is TGTGCCAGCAGCCTGACTAGCGGGGGACCCTCCTACGAGCAGTACTTC. The V gene is TRBV28, the J gene TRBJ2-7; 12 bases map to TRBD2. V lost 6 bases to trimming and J lost 0 bases; unmatched junction nucleotides: 6. Germline CDR1 is MDHEN and CDR2 is SYDVKM. This CDR3 region has 16 residues. Full variable domain (missing parts from reference TRBV28 and TRBJ2-7): DVKVTQSSRYLVKRTGEKVFLECVQDMDHENMFWYRQDPGLGLRLIYFSYDVKMKEKGDIPEGYSVSREKKERFSLILESASTNQTSMYLCASSLTSGGPSYEQYFGPGTRLTVT.

This rearrangement joins TRBV2 to TRBJ1-1; D is perhaps TRBD1 (5 bases). V was pared by 7 bases and J by 3 bases, with 12 bases between. Germline V gives CDR1 SNHLY, CDR2 FYNNEI. The CDR3 is made up of 13 amino acids. CDR3 protein: CASTPGLYTEAFF. CDR3 DNA sequence: TGTGCCAGCACCCCGGGACTTTACACTGAAGCTTTCTTT. The full variable domain, rest sourced from reference TRBV2 and TRBJ1-1, is EPEVTQTPSHQVTQMGQEVILRCVPISNHLYFYWYRQILGQKVEFLVSFYNNEISEKSEIFDDQFSVERPDGSNFTLKIRSTKLEDSAMYFCASTPGLYTEAFFGQGTRLTVV.

The chain is built from TRBV29-1 and TRBJ2-1; no reliable D call. In germline, CDR1 is SQVTM, CDR2 ANQGSEA. The CDR3 is 13 amino acids. V lost 3 bases and J 1 base, leaving 7 bases between the germline ends. CDR3 coding DNA: TGCAGCGTTGATGACTTATCCTACAATGAGCAGTTCTTC. Encoded protein: CSVDDLSYNEQFF.

The chain is built from TRBV5-1 and TRBJ1-5; D may be TRBD1 (6 bases). Germline V gene lookup returns CDR1 SGHRS and CDR2 YFSETQ. The V end lost 4 bases, the J end lost 5 bases, and 16 bases lay between the germline ends. The CDR3 sequence is 15 residues long. CDR3 loop: CASSLTGGGDQPQHF. The CDR3 DNA reads as TGCGCCAGCAGCCTAACCGGGGGGGGCGATCAGCCCCAGCATTTT. Using reference TRBV5-1 and TRBJ1-5 for the parts outside the CDR3, the full variable domain is KAGVTQTPRYLIKTRGQQVTLSCSPISGHRSVSWYQQTPGQGLQFLFEYFSETQRNKGNFPGRFSGRQFSNSRSEMNVSTLELGDSALYLCASSLTGGGDQPQHFGDGTRLSIL.

V is TRBV7-8 and J is TRBJ2-3; TRBD2 might be the D (6 bases). CDR3 length equals 17 residues. Between the trimmed V and J ends, which lost 1 base and 1 base, there was a span of 15 bases. Germline loops: CDR1 SGHVS, CDR2 FQNEAQ. CDR3 sequence (DNA): TGTGCCAGCAGCTTAGAAGTCGGGACTGGGGGCACAGATACGCAGTATTTT. It translates to CASSLEVGTGGTDTQYF. Drawing the rest from reference TRBV7-8 and TRBJ2-3, the complete variable domain is GAGVSQSPRYKVAKRGQDVALRCDPISGHVSLFWYQQALGQGPEFLTYFQNEAQLDKSGLPSDRFFAERPEGSVSTLKIQRTQQEDSAVYLCASSLEVGTGGTDTQYFGPGTRLTVL.

The gene calls are TRBV19 and TRBJ1-1; 7 bases are a match to TRBD1. CDR3 length: 16 residues. CDR1 LNHDA and CDR2 SQIVND come from the germline V gene (reference sequence). Trimming removed 3 bases from V and 1 base from J; junction bases left unmatched: 8. DNA of the CDR3: TGTGCCAGTAGTATGTTACAGGGGCGGCGGAACACTGAAGCTTTCTTT. Translated: CASSMLQGRRNTEAFF.

CDR3 residues: CASSLSRQLNTEAFF. As DNA, the CDR3 is TGTGCCAGCAGCTTGAGCAGACAGTTGAACACTGAAGCTTTCTTT. The chain uses TRBV5-4 and TRBJ1-1; D perhaps matches TRBD1 (5 bases). There are 15 residues in the CDR3. V lost 1 base and J lost 0, with 10 bases in between. Germline CDR1 is SGHNT and CDR2 is YYREEE (reference sequence).

The chain has TRBV29-1 and TRBJ2-7, with D maybe TRBD2 (6 bases). Germline values: CDR1 SQVTM, CDR2 ANQGSEA. Trimming took off 3 bases at V and 6 bases at J, with 18 bases between the two ends. CDR3 length: 14 amino acids. CDR3 nucleotide sequence: TGCAGCGTTGATGAAGCCGGGGGACGGGGCGAGCAGTACTTC. Its translation is CSVDEAGGRGEQYF.

Here the CDR3 reads CASSPPLREGGVKETQYF. The CDR3 region has the DNA TGTGCCAGCAGCCCCCCTCTCAGGGAGGGGGGAGTGAAAGAGACCCAGTACTTC. The rearrangement links TRBV14 to TRBJ2-5, with TRBD2 as a possible D gene (7 bases). The CDR3 has 18 amino acids. Germline CDR1 and CDR2: SGHDN and FVKESK. Between the trimmed V and J ends, which lost 4 bases and 3 bases, there was a span of 24 bases.

The rearrangement uses TRBV15 and TRBJ2-5; TRBD2 is a possible D gene (5 bases). The V gene's germline CDR1 is LNHNV and CDR2 YYDKDF (reference sequence). Trimming removed 5 bases from V and 2 bases from J, with 18 bases in between. CDR3 length: 16 amino acids. CDR3 loop: CATSPRDGQLQETQYF. The CDR3, as DNA: TGTGCCACCAGCCCCCGGGATGGGCAGTTGCAAGAGACCCAGTACTTC.

The chain combines TRBV7-9 with TRBJ2-5; the D gene is possibly TRBD2 (5 bases). Germline V CDR1 and CDR2: SEHNR, FQNEAQ (reference sequence). Trimming stripped 2 bases from V and 1 base from J, with 8 bases between. The CDR3 totals 14 residues. The chain's CDR3 is CASSLSLAQETQYF. The CDR3, as DNA: TGTGCCAGCAGCTTAAGCCTAGCCCAAGAGACCCAGTACTTC.